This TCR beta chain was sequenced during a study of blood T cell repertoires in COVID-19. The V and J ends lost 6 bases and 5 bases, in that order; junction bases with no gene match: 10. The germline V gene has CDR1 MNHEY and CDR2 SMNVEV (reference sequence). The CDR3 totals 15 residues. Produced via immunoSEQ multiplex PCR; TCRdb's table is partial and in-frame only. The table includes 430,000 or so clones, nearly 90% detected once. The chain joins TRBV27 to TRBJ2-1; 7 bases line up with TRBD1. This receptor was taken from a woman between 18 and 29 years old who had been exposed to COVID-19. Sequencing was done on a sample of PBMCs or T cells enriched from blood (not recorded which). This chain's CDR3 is CASRANRGSNNEQFF. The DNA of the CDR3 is TGTGCCAGCAGGGCCAACAGGGGAAGTAACAATGAGCAGTTCTTC.